Reported below is one TCR beta chain. The target antigen is unknown. V was pared by 6 bases and J by 8 bases, with 14 bases between. The length of the CDR3 is 13 residues. Germline lookup yields CDR1 GTSNPN and CDR2 SVGIG (reference sequence). The sample belongs to a study of cytomegalovirus exposure and HLA in healthy donors. Overall study results and limits: Association with HLA alleles at 0.05 false discovery rate was found for 16,951 TCR beta sequences in a later analysis. The study designated about 180 TCR beta chains cytomegalovirus-associated. For most TCR beta V segments, an earlier analysis put the productive rate at about 87% or about 30% of the time. CMV antigen specificity was confirmed in vitro for a few CMV-associated chains.

Primers for the PCR totalled 60 Vbeta and 13 Jbeta. The data were produced by immunoSEQ multiplex PCR, yet TCRdb's version contains in-frame clones alone and is incomplete. Found here are about 160,000 clones, 80% of them singletons; the top ten hold about 9.9%. The clonotype was recovered from a man aged 18 to 30 in good health and CMV-seropositive. The rearrangement uses TRBV30 and TRBJ1-6; D is ambiguous. Sequences were obtained from PBMCs. The CDR3 here is CACSQSVDSPLHF. The CDR3 nucleotides are TGTGCCTGTTCACAGTCGGTGGATTCACCCCTCCACTTT. Drawing the rest from reference TRBV30 and TRBJ1-6, the complete variable domain is SQTIHQWPATLVQPVGSPLSLECTVEGTSNPNLYWYRQAAGRGLQLLFYSVGIGQISSEVPQNLSASRPQDRQFILSSKKLLLSDSGFYLCACSQSVDSPLHFGNGTRLTVT.